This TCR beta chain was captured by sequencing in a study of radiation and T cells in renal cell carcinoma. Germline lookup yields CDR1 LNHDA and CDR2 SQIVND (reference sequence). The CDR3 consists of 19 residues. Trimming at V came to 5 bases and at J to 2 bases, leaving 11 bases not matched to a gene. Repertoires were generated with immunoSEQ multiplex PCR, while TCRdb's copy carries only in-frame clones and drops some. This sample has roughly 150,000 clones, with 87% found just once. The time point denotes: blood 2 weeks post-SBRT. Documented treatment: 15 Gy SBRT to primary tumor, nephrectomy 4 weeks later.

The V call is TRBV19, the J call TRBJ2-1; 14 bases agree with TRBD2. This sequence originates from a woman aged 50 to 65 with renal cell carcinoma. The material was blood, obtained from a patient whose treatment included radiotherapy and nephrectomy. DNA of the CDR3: TGTGCCAGTAGTCCCCGGACTAGCGGGGGGCCCCGTCCCTACAATGAGCAGTTCTTC. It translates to CASSPRTSGGPRPYNEQFF.